This T cell receptor (beta chain) derives from a study of OX40 agonist ivuxolimab in advanced cancers. Systemic immunosuppression or a history of autoimmune disease excluded patients. Measured with immunoSEQ multiplex PCR; TCRdb has only the in-frame clones, and not every one. The data show roughly 79,000 clones, 85% seen once. This CDR3 region has 15 residues. V was trimmed by 0 bases and J by 1 base, leaving 9 bases between them. The sample in question was CD4+ or CD8+ T cells sorted from blood, obtained in a trial of the OX40 agonist ivuxolimab. This receptor was taken from an adult with an advanced solid tumor such as melanoma, head and neck, liver or kidney cancer. This chain uses TRBV23-1 with TRBJ2-5; D gene ambiguous. TRBV23-1 is given ORF status, its function remaining uncertain. The CDR3 region has the DNA TGCGCCAGCAGTCAATCGGCGCAGCCCCAAGAGACCCAGTACTTC. Its translation is CASSQSAQPQETQYF.